A single sample is the source of the 8 T cell receptor beta chains below, sequenced in a study of blood T cell repertoires in COVID-19. Using immunoSEQ multiplex PCR, the repertoire was profiled, and TCRdb retains in-frame clones only, with some absent. The sample includes 84,000 or so clones, approximately 80% of them seen just once. The sample was peripheral blood. These receptor sequences come from an older man with COVID-19, enrolled during active disease.

This chain joins TRBV25-1 and TRBJ1-2, with D possibly being TRBD1 (6 bases). CDR3 size: 13 residues. Per germline, CDR1 MGHDK and CDR2 SYGVNS. V was cut by 2 bases and J by 4 bases, with 8 bases left in between. The CDR3, as DNA: TGTGCCAGCAGTGAACAGGGGACCTATGGCTACACCTTC. Its protein is CASSEQGTYGYTF.

This clone was seen once. This chain uses TRBV10-2 with TRBJ1-1; tentative D call: TRBD1 (6 bases). Trimming removed 2 bases from V and 3 bases from J, with 19 bases in between. Germline V gene sequence: CDR1 WSHSY, CDR2 SAAADI. There are 17 residues in the CDR3. DNA of the CDR3: TGCGCCAGCAGTGAGCCACAGGTCATGGCAGGGGACACTGAAGCTTTCTTT. It specifies CASSEPQVMAGDTEAFF.

This chain links TRBV5-4 with TRBJ2-7; the match to TRBD1 covers 8 bases. Germline loops: CDR1 SGHNT, CDR2 YYREEE (reference sequence). With V trimmed by 5 bases and J by 4 bases, 11 bases remained unmatched. CDR3 size: 15 residues. The CDR3 DNA sequence: TGTGCCAGCAGTCATGACAGGGGTGGGGGGTACGAGCAGTACTTC. It encodes CASSHDRGGGYEQYF.

The count of this clone is one. The CDR3 sequence is CATNRGLGTEAFF. For the CDR3, the DNA is TGTGCCACCAACAGGGGGCTGGGCACTGAAGCTTTCTTT. V and J are TRBV27 and TRBJ1-1, with 9 positions matching TRBD1. From germline, CDR1 is MNHEY and CDR2 SMNVEV (reference sequence). CDR3 size: 13 residues. Losses at the gene ends were 10 bases for V and 4 bases for J; bases not matched to a gene: 7.

This chain uses TRBV28 with TRBJ1-2; no clear D. V lost 7 bases and J lost 4, with 13 bases in between. The germline CDR1 and CDR2 sequences are MDHEN and SYDVKM. The CDR3 length is 13 residues. CDR3 DNA sequence: TGTGCCAGCATAGAAATTAACGGCTATGGCTACACCTTC. This translates into CASIEINGYGYTF.

This chain connects TRBV27 to TRBJ2-2; D may be TRBD1 (5 bases). This CDR3 is built from 15 residues. CDR1 and CDR2 (germline): MNHEY, SMNVEV (reference sequence). V was shortened by 6 bases and J by 0 bases, with 11 bases between the two germline ends. CDR3 DNA: TGTGCCAGCAGACCGACAGAAACGAACACCGGGGAGCTGTTTTTT. Residues: CASRPTETNTGELFF.

V usage is TRBV5-4 and J usage is TRBJ1-6; TRBD1 matches 9 bases. With 4 bases clipped from V and 4 bases from J, the junction kept 12 bases outside the gene matches. The CDR3 is 18 residues long. CDR1 is SGHNT and CDR2 is YYREEE in the germline V gene (reference sequence). The CDR3 is CASSPGQGKTAYNSPLHF. The CDR3 nucleotides are TGTGCCAGCAGCCCGGGACAGGGTAAGACGGCTTATAATTCACCCCTCCACTTT.

This clone was found a few times. The chain recombines TRBV18 with TRBJ2-7, with TRBD2 matching over 8 bases. CDR3 length equals 14 residues. CDR1 and CDR2 (germline): KGHSH, LQKENI. The J segment lost 6 bases and the V segment lost 2 bases, leaving 6 bases of the junction unmatched. The CDR3 DNA follows: TGTGCCAGCTCACCATCCGGGACTAGAGTCGAGCAGTACTTC. This translates into CASSPSGTRVEQYF.